The rows below give T cell receptor beta chains drawn from one sample of a study of CD8 T cells in Susac syndrome. One entry per CDR3 protein, called by TCRdb with MiXCR from the immunoSEQ multiplex PCR reads. The sample lists hundreds of thousands of distinct CDR3 sequences; roughly 85% were seen once. The specimen sequenced was CD8+ T cells from PBMCs. The receptors derive from a human donor with multiple sclerosis. Each CDR3 is given with its conserved first and last residue. A D gene is named only where the DNA matches it firmly. Clone size is not always given. Where it is, it says once, few, many or a class for expanded clones.

-	TRBV5-8	TRBJ1-1	once	15	TGTGCCAGCAGCTACAGGGTTCTCGGGGTCACTGAAGCTTTCTTT	CASSYRVLGVTEAFF
-	TRBV27	TRBJ2-5	-	13	TGTGCCAGCAGTTCATCGACAGACGAGACCCAGTACTTC	CASSSSTDETQYF
TRBD2	TRBV3-1	TRBJ2-7	-	15	TGTGCCAGCAGCCAAGGTTCGCAGGGAGGGTCCGAGCAGTACTTC	CASSQGSQGGSEQYF
-	TRBV2	TRBJ1-1	-	16	TGTGCCAGCAGTGTTCCGGCCCCTCTGGGGAACACTGAAGCTTTCTTT	CASSVPAPLGNTEAFF
-	TRBV24-1	TRBJ1-2	-	14	TGTGCCACCAGTGATTTGGCCTCGAACTATGGCTACACCTTC	CATSDLASNYGYTF
-	TRBV27	TRBJ2-1	-	14	TGTGCCAGCAGTTTTTGGTTTTCCTACAATGAGCAGTTCTTC	CASSFWFSYNEQFF
-	TRBV6-2/TRBV6-3	TRBJ1-1	few	14	TGTGCCAGCAACCTACAGGGACTGAACACTGAAGCTTTCTTT	CASNLQGLNTEAFF
-	TRBV7-9	TRBJ1-1	few	14	TGTGCCAGCAACTGGGGGGTAGGGGACACTGAAGCTTTCTTT	CASNWGVGDTEAFF
-	TRBV11-1	TRBJ2-1	-	12	TGTGCCAGCAGCGAGGGGAGCAATGAGCAGTTCTTC	CASSEGSNEQFF
TRBD2	TRBV5-1	TRBJ2-7	-	15	TGCGCCAGCAGCTTCGGGCTAGCGGGTACCTACGAGCAGTACTTC	CASSFGLAGTYEQYF
-	TRBV27	TRBJ2-1	-	16	TGTGCCAGCAGTCCCCGGGACTTCTCCCCCTCCAATGAGCAGTTCTTC	CASSPRDFSPSNEQFF
-	TRBV6-5	TRBJ2-1	-	13	TGTGCCAGCAGTTACCGCGTTGTGGATGAGCAGTTCTTC	CASSYRVVDEQFF
-	TRBV3-1	TRBJ2-5	-	12	TGTGCCAGCAGCCAAGTTCCGGAGACCCAGTACTTC	CASSQVPETQYF
TRBD2	TRBV5-4	TRBJ2-7	-	15	TGTGCCAGCAGCGATCTAGCGGGAGGGCCCCACGAGCAGTACTTC	CASSDLAGGPHEQYF